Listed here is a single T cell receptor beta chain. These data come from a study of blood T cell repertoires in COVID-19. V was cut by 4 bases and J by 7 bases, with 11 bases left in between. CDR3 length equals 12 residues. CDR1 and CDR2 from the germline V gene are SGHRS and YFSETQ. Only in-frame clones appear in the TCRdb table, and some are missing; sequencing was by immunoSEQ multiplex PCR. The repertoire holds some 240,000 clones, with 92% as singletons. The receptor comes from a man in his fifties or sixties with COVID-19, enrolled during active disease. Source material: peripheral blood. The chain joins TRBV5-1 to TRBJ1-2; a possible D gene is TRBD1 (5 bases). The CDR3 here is CASSPAGRGYTF. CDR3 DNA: TGCGCCAGCAGCCCGGCGGGGCGTGGCTACACCTTC. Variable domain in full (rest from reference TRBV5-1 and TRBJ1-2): KAGVTQTPRYLIKTRGQQVTLSCSPISGHRSVSWYQQTPGQGLQFLFEYFSETQRNKGNFPGRFSGRQFSNSRSEMNVSTLELGDSALYLCASSPAGRGYTFGSGTRLTVV.